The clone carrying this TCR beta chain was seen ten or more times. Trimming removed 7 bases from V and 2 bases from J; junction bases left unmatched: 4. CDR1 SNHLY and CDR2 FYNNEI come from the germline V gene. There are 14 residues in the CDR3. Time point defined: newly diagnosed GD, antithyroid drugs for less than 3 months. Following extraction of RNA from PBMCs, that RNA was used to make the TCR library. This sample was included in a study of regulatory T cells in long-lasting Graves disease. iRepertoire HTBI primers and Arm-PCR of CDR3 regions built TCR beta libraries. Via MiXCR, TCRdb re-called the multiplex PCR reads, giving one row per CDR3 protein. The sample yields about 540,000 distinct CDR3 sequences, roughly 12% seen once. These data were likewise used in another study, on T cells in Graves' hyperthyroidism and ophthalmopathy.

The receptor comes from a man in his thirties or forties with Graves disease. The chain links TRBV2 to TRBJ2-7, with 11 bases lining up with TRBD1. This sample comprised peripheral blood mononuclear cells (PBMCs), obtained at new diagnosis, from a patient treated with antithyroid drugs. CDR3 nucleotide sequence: TGTGCCAGCACGCCGGGACAGGGGGCCTACGAGCAGTACTTC. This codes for CASTPGQGAYEQYF.